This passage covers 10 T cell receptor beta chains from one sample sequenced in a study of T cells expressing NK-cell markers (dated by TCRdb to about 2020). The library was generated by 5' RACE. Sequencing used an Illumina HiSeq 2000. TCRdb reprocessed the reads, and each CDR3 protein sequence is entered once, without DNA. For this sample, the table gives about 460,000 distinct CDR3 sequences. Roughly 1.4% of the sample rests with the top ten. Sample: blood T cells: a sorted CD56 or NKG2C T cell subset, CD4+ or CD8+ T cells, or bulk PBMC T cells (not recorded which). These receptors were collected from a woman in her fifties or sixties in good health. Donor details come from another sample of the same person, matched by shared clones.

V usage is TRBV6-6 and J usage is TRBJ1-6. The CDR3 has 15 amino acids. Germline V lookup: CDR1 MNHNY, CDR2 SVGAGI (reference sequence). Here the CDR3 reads CASSLGTSNNSPLHF.

The CDR3 loop is CASSFDSGDHNAQFF. The rearrangement uses TRBV7-2 and TRBJ2-1; checking the TCRdb D call of TRBD2 is not possible without DNA. Looked up from germline, CDR1 is SGHTA and CDR2 is FQGNSA. CDR3 length: 15 residues.

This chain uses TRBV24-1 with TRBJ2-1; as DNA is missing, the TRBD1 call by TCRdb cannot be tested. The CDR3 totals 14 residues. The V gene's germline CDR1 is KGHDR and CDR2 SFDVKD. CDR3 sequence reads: CATARRGNINEQFF.

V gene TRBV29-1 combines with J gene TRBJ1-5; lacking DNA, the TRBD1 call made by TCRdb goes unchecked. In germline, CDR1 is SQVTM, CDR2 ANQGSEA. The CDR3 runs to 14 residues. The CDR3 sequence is CSVVVGARNQPQHF.

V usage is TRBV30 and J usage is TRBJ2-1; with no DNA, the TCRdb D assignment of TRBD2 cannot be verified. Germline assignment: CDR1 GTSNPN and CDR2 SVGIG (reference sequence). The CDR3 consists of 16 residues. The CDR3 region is CAWRLGLGSLYNEQFF.

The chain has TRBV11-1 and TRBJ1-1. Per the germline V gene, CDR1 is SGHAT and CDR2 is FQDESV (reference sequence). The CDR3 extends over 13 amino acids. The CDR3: CASSPRMNTEAFF.

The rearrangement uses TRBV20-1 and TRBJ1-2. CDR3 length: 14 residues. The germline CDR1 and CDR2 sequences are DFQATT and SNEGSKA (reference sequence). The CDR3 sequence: CSARDVQLEYGYTF.

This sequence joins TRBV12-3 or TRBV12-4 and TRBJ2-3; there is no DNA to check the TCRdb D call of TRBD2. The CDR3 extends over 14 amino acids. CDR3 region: CASSLTRNADTQYF.

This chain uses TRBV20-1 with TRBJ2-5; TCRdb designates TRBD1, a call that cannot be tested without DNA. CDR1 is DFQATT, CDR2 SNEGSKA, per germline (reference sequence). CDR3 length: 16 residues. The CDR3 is CSASDRAVSVLETQYF.

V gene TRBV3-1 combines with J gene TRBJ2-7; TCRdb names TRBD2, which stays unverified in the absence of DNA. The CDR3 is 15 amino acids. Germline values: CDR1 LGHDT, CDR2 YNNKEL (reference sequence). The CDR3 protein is CASRPGTSGSYEQYF.